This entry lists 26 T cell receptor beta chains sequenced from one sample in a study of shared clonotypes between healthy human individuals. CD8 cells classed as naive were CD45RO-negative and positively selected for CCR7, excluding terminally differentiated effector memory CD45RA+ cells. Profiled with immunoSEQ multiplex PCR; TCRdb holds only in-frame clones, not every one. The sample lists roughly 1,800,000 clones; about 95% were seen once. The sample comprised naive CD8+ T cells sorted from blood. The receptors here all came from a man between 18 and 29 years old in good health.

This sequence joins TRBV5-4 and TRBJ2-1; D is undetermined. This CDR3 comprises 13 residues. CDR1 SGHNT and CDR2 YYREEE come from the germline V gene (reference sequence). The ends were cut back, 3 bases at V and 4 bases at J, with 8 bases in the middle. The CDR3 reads CASSSPYYNEQFF. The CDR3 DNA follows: TGTGCCAGCAGCTCTCCTTATTACAATGAGCAGTTCTTC.

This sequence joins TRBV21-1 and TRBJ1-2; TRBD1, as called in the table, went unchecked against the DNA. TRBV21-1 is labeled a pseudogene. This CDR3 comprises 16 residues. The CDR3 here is CASSRGTGGLWYGYTF. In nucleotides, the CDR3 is TGTGCCAGCAGCAGAGGGACAGGGGGCCTCTGGTATGGCTACACCTTC.

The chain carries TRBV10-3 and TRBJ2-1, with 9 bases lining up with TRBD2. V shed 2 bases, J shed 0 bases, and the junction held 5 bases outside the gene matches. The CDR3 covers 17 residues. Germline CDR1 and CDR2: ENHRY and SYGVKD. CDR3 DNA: TGTGCCATCAGTGAGAAAGTTAGCGGGAGCTCCTACAATGAGCAGTTCTTC. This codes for CAISEKVSGSSYNEQFF.

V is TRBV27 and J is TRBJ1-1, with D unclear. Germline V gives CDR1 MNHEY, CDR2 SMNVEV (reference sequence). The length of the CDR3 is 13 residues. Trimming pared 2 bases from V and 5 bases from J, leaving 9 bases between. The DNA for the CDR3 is TGTGCCAGCAGTTTAACCCTTGGGACTGAAGCTTTCTTT. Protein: CASSLTLGTEAFF.

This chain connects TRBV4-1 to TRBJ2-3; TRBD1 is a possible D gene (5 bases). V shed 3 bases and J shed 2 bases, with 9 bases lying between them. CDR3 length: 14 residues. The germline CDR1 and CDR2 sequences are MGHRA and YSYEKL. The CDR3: CASSQAGLTDTQYF. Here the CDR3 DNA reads TGCGCCAGCAGCCAGGCAGGGCTCACAGATACGCAGTATTTT.

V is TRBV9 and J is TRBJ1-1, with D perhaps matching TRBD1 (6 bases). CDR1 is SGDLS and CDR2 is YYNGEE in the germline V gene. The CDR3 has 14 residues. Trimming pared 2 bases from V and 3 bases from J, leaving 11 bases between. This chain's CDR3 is CASSVSSGDTEAFF. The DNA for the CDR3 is TGTGCCAGCAGCGTGTCCTCAGGGGACACTGAAGCTTTCTTT.

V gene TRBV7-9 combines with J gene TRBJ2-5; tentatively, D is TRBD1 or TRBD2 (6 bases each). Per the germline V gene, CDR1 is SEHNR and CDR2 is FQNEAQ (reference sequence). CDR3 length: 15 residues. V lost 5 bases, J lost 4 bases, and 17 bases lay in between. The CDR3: CASSGAVGGVETQYF. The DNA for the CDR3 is TGTGCCAGCAGCGGAGCGGTGGGGGGCGTAGAGACCCAGTACTTC. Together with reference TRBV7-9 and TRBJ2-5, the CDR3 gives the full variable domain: DTGVSQNPRHKITKRGQNVTFRCDPISEHNRLYWYRQTLGQGPEFLTYFQNEAQLEKSRLLSDRFSAERPKGSFSTLEIQRTEQGDSAMYLCASSGAVGGVETQYFGPGTRLLVL.

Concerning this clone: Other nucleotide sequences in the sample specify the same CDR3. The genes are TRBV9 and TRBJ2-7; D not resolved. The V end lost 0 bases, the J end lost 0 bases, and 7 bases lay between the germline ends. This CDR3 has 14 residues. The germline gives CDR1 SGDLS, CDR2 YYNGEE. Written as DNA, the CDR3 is TGTGCCAGCAGCGTAGCCCCTGACTCCTACGAGCAGTACTTC. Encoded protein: CASSVAPDSYEQYF.

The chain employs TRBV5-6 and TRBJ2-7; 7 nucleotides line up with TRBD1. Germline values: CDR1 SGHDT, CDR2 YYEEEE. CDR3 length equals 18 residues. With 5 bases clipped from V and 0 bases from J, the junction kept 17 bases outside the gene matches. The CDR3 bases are TGTGCCAGCAGGGAGTGGGACAGATGGACCCTTTTCTCCTACGAGCAGTACTTC. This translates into CASREWDRWTLFSYEQYF.

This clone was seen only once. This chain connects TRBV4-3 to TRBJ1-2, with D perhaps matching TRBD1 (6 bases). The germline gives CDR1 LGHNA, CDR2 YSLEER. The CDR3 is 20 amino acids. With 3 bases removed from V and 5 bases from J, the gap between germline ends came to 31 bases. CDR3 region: CASSQDTKIPTGPARYGYTF. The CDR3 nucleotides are TGCGCCAGCAGCCAGGATACGAAAATACCGACAGGCCCCGCCAGGTATGGCTACACCTTC.

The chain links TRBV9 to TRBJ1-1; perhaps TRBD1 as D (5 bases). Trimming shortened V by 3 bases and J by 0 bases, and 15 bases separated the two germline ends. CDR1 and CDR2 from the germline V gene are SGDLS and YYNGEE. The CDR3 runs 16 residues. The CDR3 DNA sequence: TGTGCCAGCAGCGGACCCCGTGGGGCGATGAACACTGAAGCTTTCTTT. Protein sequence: CASSGPRGAMNTEAFF.

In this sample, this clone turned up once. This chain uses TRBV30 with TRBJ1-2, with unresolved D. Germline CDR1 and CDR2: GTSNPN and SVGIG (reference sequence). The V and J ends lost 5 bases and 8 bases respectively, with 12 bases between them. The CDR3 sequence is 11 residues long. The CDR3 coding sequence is TGTGCCTGGGCGTCAGGTTTCGGCTACACCTTC. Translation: CAWASGFGYTF.

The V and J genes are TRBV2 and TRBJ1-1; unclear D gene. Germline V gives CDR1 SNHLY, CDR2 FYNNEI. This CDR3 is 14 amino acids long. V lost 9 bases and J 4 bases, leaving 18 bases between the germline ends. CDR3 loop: CASKAVTGFTEAFF. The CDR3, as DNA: TGTGCCAGTAAAGCAGTCACCGGGTTCACTGAAGCTTTCTTT.

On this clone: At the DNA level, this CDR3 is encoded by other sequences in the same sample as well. For the CDR3, the DNA is TGTGCCAGCAGAGCCGACAATGAGCAGTTCTTC. Amino acid sequence: CASRADNEQFF. The chain combines TRBV9 with TRBJ2-1; no reliable D call. Trimming pared 5 bases from V and 5 bases from J, leaving 5 bases between. CDR1 and CDR2 from the germline V gene are SGDLS and YYNGEE. The CDR3 spans 11 residues. The entire variable domain, with the rest obtained from reference TRBV9 and TRBJ2-1, is as follows: DSGVTQTPKHLITATGQRVTLRCSPRSGDLSVYWYQQSLDQGLQFLIQYYNGEERAKGNILERFSAQQFPDLHSELNLSSLELGDSALYFCASRADNEQFFGPGTRLTVL.

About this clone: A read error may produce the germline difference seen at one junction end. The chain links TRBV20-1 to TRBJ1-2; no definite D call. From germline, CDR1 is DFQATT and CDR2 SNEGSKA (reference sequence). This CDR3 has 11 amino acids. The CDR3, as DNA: TGCAGTGCGAGAGAAATTTATGGCTACACCTTC. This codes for CSAREIYGYTF.

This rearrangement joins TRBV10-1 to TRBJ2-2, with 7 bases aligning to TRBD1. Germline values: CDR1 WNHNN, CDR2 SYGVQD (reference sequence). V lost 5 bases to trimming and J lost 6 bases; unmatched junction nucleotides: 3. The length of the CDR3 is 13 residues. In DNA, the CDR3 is TGCGCCAGCAGTACAACAGGGGCCGGGGAGCTGTTTTTT. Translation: CASSTTGAGELFF.

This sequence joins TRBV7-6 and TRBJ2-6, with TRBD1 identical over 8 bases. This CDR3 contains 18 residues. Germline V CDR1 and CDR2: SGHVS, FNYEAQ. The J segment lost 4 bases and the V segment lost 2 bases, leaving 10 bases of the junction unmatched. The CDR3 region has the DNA TGTGCCAGCAGCTTAACCAGGGGGCCCACGTTGGGGGCCAACGTCCTGACTTTC. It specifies CASSLTRGPTLGANVLTF.

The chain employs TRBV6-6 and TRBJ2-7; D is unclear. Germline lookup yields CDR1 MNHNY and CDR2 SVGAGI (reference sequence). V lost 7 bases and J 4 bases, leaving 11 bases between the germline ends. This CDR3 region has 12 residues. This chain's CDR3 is CASNQGPYEQYF. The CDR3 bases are TGTGCCAGCAACCAAGGGCCATACGAGCAGTACTTC.

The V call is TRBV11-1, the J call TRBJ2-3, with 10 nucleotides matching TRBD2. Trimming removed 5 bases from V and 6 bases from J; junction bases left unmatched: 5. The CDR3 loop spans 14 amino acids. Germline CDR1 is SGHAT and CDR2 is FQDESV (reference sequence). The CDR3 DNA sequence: TGTGCCAGCAGCCCACTAGCGGGGACCGATACGCAGTATTTT. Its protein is CASSPLAGTDTQYF.

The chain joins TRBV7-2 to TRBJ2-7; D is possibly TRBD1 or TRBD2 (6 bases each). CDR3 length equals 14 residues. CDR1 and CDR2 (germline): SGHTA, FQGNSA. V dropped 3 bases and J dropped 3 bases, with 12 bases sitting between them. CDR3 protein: CASSLRDTYYEQYF. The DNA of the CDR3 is TGTGCCAGCAGCTTGCGGGACACCTACTACGAGCAGTACTTC.

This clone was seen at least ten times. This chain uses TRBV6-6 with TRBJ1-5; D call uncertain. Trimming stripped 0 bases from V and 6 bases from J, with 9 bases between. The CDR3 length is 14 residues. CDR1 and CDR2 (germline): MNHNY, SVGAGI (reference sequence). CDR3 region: CASSYSNVGQPQHF. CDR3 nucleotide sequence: TGTGCCAGCAGTTACTCAAATGTTGGTCAGCCCCAGCATTTT.

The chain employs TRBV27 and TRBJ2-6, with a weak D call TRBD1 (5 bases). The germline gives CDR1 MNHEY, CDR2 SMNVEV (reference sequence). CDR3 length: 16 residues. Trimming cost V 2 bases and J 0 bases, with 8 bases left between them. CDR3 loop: CASSLGARSGANVLTF. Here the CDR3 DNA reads TGTGCCAGCAGTTTAGGGGCACGCTCTGGGGCCAACGTCCTGACTTTC.

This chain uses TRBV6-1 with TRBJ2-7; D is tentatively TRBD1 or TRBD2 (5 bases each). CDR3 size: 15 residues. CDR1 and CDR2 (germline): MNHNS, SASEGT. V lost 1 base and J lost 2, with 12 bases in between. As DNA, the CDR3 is TGTGCCAGCAGTGAAGTGTTGCAGGGACCCTACGAGCAGTACTTC. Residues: CASSEVLQGPYEQYF.

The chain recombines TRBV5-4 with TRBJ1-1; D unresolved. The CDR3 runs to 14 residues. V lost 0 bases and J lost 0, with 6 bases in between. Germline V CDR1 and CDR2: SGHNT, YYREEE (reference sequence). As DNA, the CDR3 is TGTGCCAGCAGCTTGGGACCGCTGAACACTGAAGCTTTCTTT. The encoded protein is CASSLGPLNTEAFF. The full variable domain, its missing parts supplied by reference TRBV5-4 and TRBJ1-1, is ETGVTQSPTHLIKTRGQQVTLRCSSQSGHNTVSWYQQALGQGPQFIFQYYREEENGRGNFPPRFSGLQFPNYSSELNVNALELDDSALYLCASSLGPLNTEAFFGQGTRLTVV.

The CDR3 sequence: CASTHLSSYEQYF. DNA for the CDR3: TGTGCCAGCACCCACTTGAGCAGCTACGAGCAGTACTTC. The chain combines TRBV7-8 with TRBJ2-7, with D hard to call. The CDR3 spans 13 residues. V was pared by 7 bases and J by 3 bases, with 13 bases between. Germline V gene data show CDR1 as SGHVS and CDR2 as FQNEAQ.

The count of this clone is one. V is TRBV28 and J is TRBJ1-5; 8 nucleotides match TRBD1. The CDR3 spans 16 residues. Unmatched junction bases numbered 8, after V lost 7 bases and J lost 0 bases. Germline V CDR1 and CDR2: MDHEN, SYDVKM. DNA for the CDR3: TGTGCCAGCAAGGGACAGGAGAAATATAGCAATCAGCCCCAGCATTTT. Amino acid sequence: CASKGQEKYSNQPQHF.